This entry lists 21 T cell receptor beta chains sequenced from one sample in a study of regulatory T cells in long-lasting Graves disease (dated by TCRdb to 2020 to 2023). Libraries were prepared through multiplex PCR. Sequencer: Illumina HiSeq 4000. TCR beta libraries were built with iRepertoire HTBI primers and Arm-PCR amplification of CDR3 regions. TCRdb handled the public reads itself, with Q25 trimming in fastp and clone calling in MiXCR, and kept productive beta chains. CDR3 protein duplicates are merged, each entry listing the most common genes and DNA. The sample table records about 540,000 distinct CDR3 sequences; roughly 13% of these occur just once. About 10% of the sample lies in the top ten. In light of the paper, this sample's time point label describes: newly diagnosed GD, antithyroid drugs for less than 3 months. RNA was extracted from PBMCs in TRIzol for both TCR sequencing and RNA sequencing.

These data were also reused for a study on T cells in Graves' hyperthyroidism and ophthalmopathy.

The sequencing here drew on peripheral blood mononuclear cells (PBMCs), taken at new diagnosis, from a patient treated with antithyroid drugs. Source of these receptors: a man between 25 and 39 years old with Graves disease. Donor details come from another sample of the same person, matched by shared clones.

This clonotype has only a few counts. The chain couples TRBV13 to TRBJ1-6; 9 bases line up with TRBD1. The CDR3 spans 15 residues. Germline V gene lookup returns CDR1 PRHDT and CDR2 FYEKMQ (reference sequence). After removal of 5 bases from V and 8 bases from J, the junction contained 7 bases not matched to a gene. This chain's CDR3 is CASSVEGTGYSPLHF. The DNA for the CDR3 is TGTGCCAGCAGCGTAGAGGGGACAGGGTATTCACCCCTCCACTTT.

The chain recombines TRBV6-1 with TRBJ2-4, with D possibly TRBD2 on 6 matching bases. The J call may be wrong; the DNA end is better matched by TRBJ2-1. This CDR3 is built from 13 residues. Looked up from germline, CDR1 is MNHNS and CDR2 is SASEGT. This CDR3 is CASRLSREKGQFF. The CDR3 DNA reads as TGTGCCAGCAGGCTATCTCGGGAGAAGGGGCAGTTCTTC.

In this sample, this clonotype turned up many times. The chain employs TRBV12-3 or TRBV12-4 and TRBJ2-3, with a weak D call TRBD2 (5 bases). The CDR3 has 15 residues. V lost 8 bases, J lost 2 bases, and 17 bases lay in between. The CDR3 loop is CASLGMGGPTDTQYF. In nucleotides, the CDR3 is TGTGCCAGCCTGGGCATGGGCGGGCCCACAGATACGCAGTATTTT.

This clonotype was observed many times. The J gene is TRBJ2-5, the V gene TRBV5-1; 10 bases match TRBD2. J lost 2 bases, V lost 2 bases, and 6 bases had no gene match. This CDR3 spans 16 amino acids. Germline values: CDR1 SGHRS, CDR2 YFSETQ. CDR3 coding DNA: TGCGCCAGCAGCTTTGCAGCGGGAGGGGCTCAAGAGACCCAGTACTTC. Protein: CASSFAAGGAQETQYF.

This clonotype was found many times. In DNA, the CDR3 is TGTGCCTGGAGCATGAGGGGAGTTCCTTACAATGAGCAGTTCTTC. Translation gives CAWSMRGVPYNEQFF. The V call is TRBV30, the J call TRBJ2-1; D may match TRBD1 or TRBD2 (5 bases each). V dropped 3 bases and J dropped 4 bases, with 16 bases sitting between them. Germline V CDR1 and CDR2: GTSNPN, SVGIG (reference sequence). The CDR3 runs to 15 residues.

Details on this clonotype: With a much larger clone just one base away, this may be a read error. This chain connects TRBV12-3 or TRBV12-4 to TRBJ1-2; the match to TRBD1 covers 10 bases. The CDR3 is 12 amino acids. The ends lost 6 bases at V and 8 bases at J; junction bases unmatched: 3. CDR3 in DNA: TGTGCCAGCAGCTCGACAGGGGGCGGCTACACCTTC. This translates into CASSSTGGGYTF.

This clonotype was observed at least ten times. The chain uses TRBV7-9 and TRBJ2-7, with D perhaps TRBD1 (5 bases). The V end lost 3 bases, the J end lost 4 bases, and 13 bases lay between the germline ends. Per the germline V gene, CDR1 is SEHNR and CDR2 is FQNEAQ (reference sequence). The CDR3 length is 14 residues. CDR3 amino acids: CASSFAGMEYEQYF. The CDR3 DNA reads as TGTGCCAGCAGCTTTGCAGGGATGGAGTACGAGCAGTACTTC.

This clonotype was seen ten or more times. CDR3 amino acids: CASTKELAVTYEQYF. CDR3 DNA sequence: TGTGCCAGCACAAAGGAACTAGCGGTTACCTACGAGCAGTACTTC. The chain links TRBV6-1 to TRBJ2-7; the match to TRBD2 covers 8 bases. The CDR3 totals 15 residues. CDR1 and CDR2 from the germline V gene are MNHNS and SASEGT. J was trimmed by 2 bases and V by 7 bases; bases with no gene match: 10.

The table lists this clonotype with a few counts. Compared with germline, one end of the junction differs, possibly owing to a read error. CDR3 DNA sequence: TGTGCCAGCGGTCGAACGATCTCCTGCAATGAGCAGTTCTTC. Its translation is CASGRTISCNEQFF. The chain is built from TRBV7-9 and TRBJ2-1; D gene ambiguous. Germline assignment: CDR1 SEHNR and CDR2 FQNEAQ (reference sequence). The CDR3 length is 14 residues.

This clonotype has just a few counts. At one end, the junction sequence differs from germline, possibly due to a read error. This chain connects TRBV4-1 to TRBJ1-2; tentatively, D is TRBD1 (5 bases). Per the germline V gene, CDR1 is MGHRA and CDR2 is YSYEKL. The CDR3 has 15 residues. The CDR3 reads CTSSQPTAANYGYTF. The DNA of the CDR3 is TGCACCAGCAGCCAACCGACAGCAGCTAACTATGGCTACACCTTC.

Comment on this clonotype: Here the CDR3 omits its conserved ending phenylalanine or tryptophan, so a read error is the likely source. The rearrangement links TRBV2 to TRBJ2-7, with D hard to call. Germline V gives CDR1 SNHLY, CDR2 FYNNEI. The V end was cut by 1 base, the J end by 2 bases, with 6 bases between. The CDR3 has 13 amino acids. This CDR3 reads CASSEGRAYEQYL. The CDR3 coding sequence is TGTGCCAGCAGTGAAGGGCGCGCCTACGAGCAGTACCTC.

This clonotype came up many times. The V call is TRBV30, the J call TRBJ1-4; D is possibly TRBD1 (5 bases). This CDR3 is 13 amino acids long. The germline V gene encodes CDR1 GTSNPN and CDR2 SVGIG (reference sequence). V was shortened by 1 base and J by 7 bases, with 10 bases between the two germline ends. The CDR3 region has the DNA TGTGCCTGGAGTGCAGGGTATCCTGAAAAACTGTTTTTT. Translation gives CAWSAGYPEKLFF.

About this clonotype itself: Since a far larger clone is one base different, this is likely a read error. DNA for the CDR3: TGTGCCAGCAGTGAAGGACAGGGGGGGAACAATGAGCAGTTCTTC. Translated, it gives CASSEGQGGNNEQFF. The chain carries TRBV28 and TRBJ2-1; the match to TRBD1 covers 10 bases. CDR1 and CDR2 (germline): MDHEN, SYDVKM. The V and J ends lost 5 bases and 5 bases, in that order; junction bases with no gene match: 6. The CDR3 sequence is 15 residues long.

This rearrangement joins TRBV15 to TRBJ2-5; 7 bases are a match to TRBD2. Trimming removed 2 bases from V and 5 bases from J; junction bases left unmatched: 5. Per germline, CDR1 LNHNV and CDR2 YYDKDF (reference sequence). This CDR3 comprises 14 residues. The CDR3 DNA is TGTGCCACCAGCAGACCGGCGGGAGTGGAGACCCAGTACTTC. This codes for CATSRPAGVETQYF.

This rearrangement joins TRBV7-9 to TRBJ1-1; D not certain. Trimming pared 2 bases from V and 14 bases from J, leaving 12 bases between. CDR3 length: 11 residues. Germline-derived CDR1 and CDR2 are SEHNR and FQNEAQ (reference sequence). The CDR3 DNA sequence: TGTGCCAGCAGCTTACCGATAGGGCTGTTCTTT. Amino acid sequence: CASSLPIGLFF.

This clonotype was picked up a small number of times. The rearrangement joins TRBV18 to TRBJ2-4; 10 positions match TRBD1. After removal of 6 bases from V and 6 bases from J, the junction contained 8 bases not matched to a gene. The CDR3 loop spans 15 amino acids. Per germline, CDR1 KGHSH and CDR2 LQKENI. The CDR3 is CASSLGTGVINIQYF. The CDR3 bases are TGTGCCAGCTCCCTAGGGACAGGGGTGATAAACATTCAGTACTTC.

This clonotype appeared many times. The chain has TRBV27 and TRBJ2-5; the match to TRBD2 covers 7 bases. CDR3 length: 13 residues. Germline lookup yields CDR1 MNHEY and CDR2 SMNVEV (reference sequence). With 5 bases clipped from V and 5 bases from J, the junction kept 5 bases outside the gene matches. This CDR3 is CASSRRRGETQYF. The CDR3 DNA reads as TGTGCCAGCAGTCGGCGGCGGGGGGAGACCCAGTACTTC.

The CDR3 loop reads CASSGEGQGLTYEQYF. Here the CDR3 DNA reads TGTGCCAGCAGCGGAGAAGGGCAGGGCTTGACCTACGAGCAGTACTTC. The chain couples TRBV2 to TRBJ2-7, with TRBD1 as a possible D gene (5 bases). The CDR3 covers 16 residues. The V gene's germline CDR1 is SNHLY and CDR2 FYNNEI. Trimming took off 6 bases at V and 2 bases at J, with 20 bases between the two ends.

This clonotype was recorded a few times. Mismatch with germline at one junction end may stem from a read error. The CDR3 loop reads CASSNLNAGELFF. CDR3 bases: TGTGCCAGCAGCAACTTGAACGCCGGGGAGCTGTTTTTT. The V gene is TRBV5-5, the J gene TRBJ2-2; D is uncertain. From germline, CDR1 is SGHKS and CDR2 YYEKEE (reference sequence). The CDR3 length is 13 residues.

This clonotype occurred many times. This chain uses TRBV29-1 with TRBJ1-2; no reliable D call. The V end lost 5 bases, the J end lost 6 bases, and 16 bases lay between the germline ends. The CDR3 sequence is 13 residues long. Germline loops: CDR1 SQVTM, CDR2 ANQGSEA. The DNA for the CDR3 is TGCAGCGTTAAAGGTCGCCTGAGGGATGGCTACACCTTC. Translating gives CSVKGRLRDGYTF. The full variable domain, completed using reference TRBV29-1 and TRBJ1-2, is SAVISQKPSRDICQRGTSLTIQCQVDSQVTMMFWYRQQPGQSLTLIATANQGSEATYESGFVIDKFPISRPNLTFSTLTVSNMSPEDSSIYLCSVKGRLRDGYTFGSGTRLTVV.

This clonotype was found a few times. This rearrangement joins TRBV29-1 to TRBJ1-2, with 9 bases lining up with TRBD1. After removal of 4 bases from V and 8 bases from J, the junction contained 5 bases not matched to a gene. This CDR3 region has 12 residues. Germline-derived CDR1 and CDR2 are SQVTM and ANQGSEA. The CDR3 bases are TGCAGCGTTGGGGACAGGGATGAGGGCTACACCTTC. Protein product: CSVGDRDEGYTF.